This is a list of T cell receptor beta chains from one sample in a study of beta chain features in type 1 diabetes. The data were produced by immunoSEQ multiplex PCR, yet TCRdb's version contains in-frame clones alone and is incomplete. The repertoire has under 200,000 clones, 8% to 8.5% of them found once; the top ten carry around 0.5%. Source material: central memory CD4+ T cells from blood. The receptor set was obtained from a woman in her late teens or twenties with type 1 diabetes. The CDR3 runs from the conserved cysteine through the conserved F or W. Size values are once, few and many counts, or a class for expanded clones, and some rows have none.

cdr3_length | clone_size | j_call | v_call | cdr3_aa
14 | few | TRBJ2-6 | TRBV12-5 | CASAGGSGANVLTF
13 | - | TRBJ2-7 | TRBV27 | CASSLQGQDEQYF
15 | few | TRBJ2-2 | TRBV7-2 | CASSLVRGYTGELFF
15 | - | TRBJ2-7 | TRBV7-2 | CASSLAHDRSYEQYF
17 | few | TRBJ2-6 | TRBV7-9 | CASSARTGGSGANVLTF
15 | - | TRBJ1-1 | TRBV7-2 | CASSRTGTSNTEAFF
17 | few | TRBJ2-7 | TRBV27 | CARFFASLAGRTYEQYF
14 | few | TRBJ2-3 | TRBV7-9 | CASSPGLATDTQYF
13 | - | TRBJ2-1 | TRBV11-2 | CASSFLDWNEQFF
13 | - | TRBJ2-3 | TRBV30 | CAWRDRGSDTQYF
12 | few | TRBJ1-2 | TRBV19 | CASSIEGGGYTF
17 | - | TRBJ2-1 | TRBV18 | CASSPRTSGRGNNEQFF
14 | - | TRBJ1-1 | TRBV7-9 | CASSLGLAATEAFF
11 | - | TRBJ1-4 | TRBV2 | CASRGQLKLFF
15 | few | TRBJ2-7 | TRBV6-5 | CASSYILSRGIEQYF
16 | - | TRBJ2-3 | TRBV7-2 | CASSQGAYTSTDTQYF
16 | few | TRBJ2-5 | TRBV7-3 | CASSLGTGGYQETQYF
16 | few | TRBJ2-2 | TRBV19 | CASSISQGAYTGELFF
14 | few | TRBJ2-7 | TRBV11-3 | CASSLARQFYEQYF
15 | few | TRBJ1-5 | TRBV28 | CASSSTGGYNQPQHF
14 | - | TRBJ2-5 | TRBV28 | CVLYPPSVVETQYF
12 | - | TRBJ1-2 | TRBV7-9 | CASSFINYGYTF